Listed below are T cell receptor beta chains from one sample, sequenced in a study of cytomegalovirus exposure and HLA in healthy donors. Only in-frame clones appear in the TCRdb table, and some are missing; sequencing was by immunoSEQ multiplex PCR. In the table there are about 120,000 clones, around 70% of which are singletons. The sequenced material came from PBMCs. The receptors were gathered from a middle-aged woman in good health and CMV-seronegative. The CDR3 runs from the conserved cysteine through the conserved F or W. Each record gives: J gene, V gene, CDR3 protein.

TRBJ1-1 TRBV7-8 CASSQRTGLREAFF
TRBJ2-1 TRBV5-4 CASSLGGGGDEQFF
TRBJ2-3 TRBV4-2 CASKGRAGGGPDTQYF
TRBJ1-1 TRBV4-1 CASSQGLGGTEAFF
TRBJ1-2 TRBV2 CASSHGGLEGPGYTF
TRBJ2-1 TRBV10-3 CAISEAPGLAATYNEQFF
TRBJ2-5 TRBV5-1 CASSGGAGLQETQYF
TRBJ2-7 TRBV29-1 CSVERQGKPYEQYF
TRBJ1-1 TRBV30 CAWQRGRGATEAFF
TRBJ2-1 TRBV7-9 CSSTNHLGSHPIEQFF
TRBJ2-7 TRBV4-3 CASSQEKTRSGYEQYF
TRBJ1-4 TRBV10-3 CAISGSQGTGEKLFF
TRBJ1-2 TRBV10-3 CAIRQGADGYTF
TRBJ1-1 TRBV7-3 CASSVQGNTEAFF
TRBJ2-3 TRBV4-2 CASSQEASGRWDTQYF
TRBJ1-2 TRBV4-3 CASSQTGGWGYTF
TRBJ2-7 TRBV7-9 CASSFDRLAYEQYF
TRBJ2-1 TRBV7-9 CASSRQGSSYNEQFF
TRBJ1-3 TRBV7-9 CASSLDRAGNTIYF
TRBJ1-1 TRBV7-2 CASSLNGYTEAFF
TRBJ2-1 TRBV6-5 CASSFSSHNEQFF
TRBJ2-6 TRBV2 CASSSRTGSGANVLTF
TRBJ2-5 TRBV29-1 CSVEVPSGGMRETQYF
TRBJ2-3 TRBV19 CASSRSGGITDTQYF
TRBJ2-1 TRBV7-9 CSSSPGVGQFF
TRBJ2-7 TRBV6-5 CASSREAVRAYEQYF
TRBJ1-5 TRBV5-4 CASSSAPGQSNQPQHF
TRBJ2-6 TRBV5-4 CASSLAQGASGANVLTF
TRBJ2-7 TRBV27 CASRVGLAGREQYF
TRBJ2-5 TRBV28 CASTSQGLGETQYF
TRBJ1-1 TRBV18 CASSERTLRDTEAFF
TRBJ2-1 TRBV27 CASSLYLAGGTYNEQFF
TRBJ2-1 TRBV6-4 CASSESAPYNEQFF
TRBJ2-1 TRBV5-1 CASSLTVAGDEFF
TRBJ2-1 TRBV4-2 CASSQASGTGNNEQFF
TRBJ2-7 TRBV10-1 CASSQNELRDRGPYEQYF
TRBJ2-5 TRBV7-2 CASSPRRTGVETQYF
TRBJ2-5 TRBV7-2 CASSLERGETQYF
TRBJ1-2 TRBV7-9 CSSTNSEVRGYTF
TRBJ1-3 TRBV11-2 CASSPRGSSGNTIYF
TRBJ2-1 TRBV29-1 CSVGAGTGGSSSYNEQFF
TRBJ2-2 TRBV7-2 CASSLEGTSGSRELFF
TRBJ1-4 TRBV6-5 CASSSRQGSEKLFF
TRBJ2-2 TRBV5-4 CASSPVVGLTGELFF
TRBJ2-3 TRBV5-6 CATTASGPTDTQYF
TRBJ1-2 TRBV28 CASSLANGAFGYTF
TRBJ2-2 TRBV7-6 CASSTMTPDRAGELFF
TRBJ2-1 TRBV19 CASSIDPPSGGYNEQFF
TRBJ2-3 TRBV11-2 CASSPGDTQYF
TRBJ1-2 TRBV7-9 CASSLETNYGYTF
TRBJ2-7 TRBV7-2 CASSLDREGRYF
TRBJ2-2 TRBV29-1 CSASSGSATGELFF
TRBJ2-1 TRBV20-1 CSASAGGEQFF
TRBJ1-5 TRBV7-9 CASSDRAQPQHF
TRBJ2-6 TRBV7-9 CASSLSGGGGGANVLTF
TRBJ2-5 TRBV19 CASSLGQLTGAQYF
TRBJ2-5 TRBV11-2 CASSQQVAETQYF
TRBJ1-1 TRBV7-9 CSSSLGTGANTEAFF